This T cell receptor beta chain was recovered during a study of blood T cell repertoires in COVID-19. Study in general: Some COVID-19 samples were acute and others convalescent; all came from the United States, Italy and Spain. The cDNA or gDNA used as material had been derived from T cells, B-cell-depleted T cells, or PBMCs.

Authors' analysis steps: From reference gene primer amplification, estimates of nucleated cell counts were derived. The protocol was immunoSEQ multiplex PCR, while the TCRdb copy is restricted to in-frame clones and leaves out a portion. D and trimming come from the DNA, and the V and J calls and clone size come from that table. The sample includes about 94,000 clones, 87% of them seen just once. With 3 bases clipped from V and 2 bases from J, the junction kept 5 bases outside the gene matches. The length of the CDR3 is 15 residues. CDR1 MNHNS and CDR2 SASEGT come from the germline V gene. The genes are TRBV6-1 and TRBJ2-7; 9 bases match TRBD2. The sequenced material came from peripheral blood. This clonotype was sampled from a human donor with acute or convalescent COVID-19. The donor label of this sample is uncertain. This chain's CDR3 is CASSEVSGGPYEQYF. The CDR3 coding sequence is TGTGCCAGCAGTGAGGTGAGCGGGGGGCCCTACGAGCAGTACTTC.